This TCR beta chain was identified in a study of blood T cell repertoires in COVID-19. Study-wide background: Researchers got acute and convalescent COVID-19 samples from the United States, Italy and Spain. Sources were T cells, B-cell-depleted T cells, or PBMCs; the material itself was cDNA or gDNA.

CDR1 and CDR2 from the germline V gene are SGHVS and FNYEAQ. The V end lost 0 bases, the J end lost 2 bases, and 11 bases lay between the germline ends. The CDR3 runs 15 residues. The protocol was immunoSEQ multiplex PCR, while the TCRdb copy is restricted to in-frame clones and leaves out a portion. The sample gives about 180,000 clones, around 83% of which show up once; about 1.6% is in the top ten. The TCR was taken from a human donor in a cohort sampled during active COVID-19. The source material was peripheral blood. The chain has TRBV7-6 and TRBJ2-7, with unresolved D. CDR3 protein: CASSLAAPHTYEQYF. CDR3 DNA sequence: TGTGCCAGCAGCTTAGCTGCCCCCCACACCTACGAGCAGTACTTC.